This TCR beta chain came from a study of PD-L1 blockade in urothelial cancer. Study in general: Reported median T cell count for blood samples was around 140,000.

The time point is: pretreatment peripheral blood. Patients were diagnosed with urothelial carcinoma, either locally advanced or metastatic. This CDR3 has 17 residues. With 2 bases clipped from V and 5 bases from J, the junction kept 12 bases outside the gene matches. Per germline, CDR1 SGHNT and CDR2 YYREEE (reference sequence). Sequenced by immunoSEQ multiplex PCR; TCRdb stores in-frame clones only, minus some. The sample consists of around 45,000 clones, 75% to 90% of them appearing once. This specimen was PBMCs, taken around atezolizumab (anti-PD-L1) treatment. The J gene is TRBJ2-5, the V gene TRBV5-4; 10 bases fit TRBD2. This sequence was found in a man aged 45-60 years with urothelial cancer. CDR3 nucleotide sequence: TGTGCCAGCAGCTTCCCTAGCGGGGGATCCCCGGGGGAGACCCAGTACTTC. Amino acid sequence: CASSFPSGGSPGETQYF. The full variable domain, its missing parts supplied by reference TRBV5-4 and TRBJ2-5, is ETGVTQSPTHLIKTRGQQVTLRCSSQSGHNTVSWYQQALGQGPQFIFQYYREEENGRGNFPPRFSGLQFPNYSSELNVNALELDDSALYLCASSFPSGGSPGETQYFGPGTRLLVL.